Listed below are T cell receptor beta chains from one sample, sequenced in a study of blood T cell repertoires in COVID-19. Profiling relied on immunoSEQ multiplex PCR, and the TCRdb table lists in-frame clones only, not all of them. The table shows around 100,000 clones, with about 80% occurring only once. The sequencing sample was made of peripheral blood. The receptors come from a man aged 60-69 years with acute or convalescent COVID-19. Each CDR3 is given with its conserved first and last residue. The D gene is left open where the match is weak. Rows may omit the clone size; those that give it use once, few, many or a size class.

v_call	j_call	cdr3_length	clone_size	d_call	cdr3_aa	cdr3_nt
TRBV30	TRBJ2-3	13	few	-	CAWSGGLTDTQYF	TGTGCCTGGAGTGGGGGCTTAACAGATACGCAGTATTTT
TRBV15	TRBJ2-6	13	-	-	CATRRTGANVLTF	TGTGCCACCCGGAGGACTGGGGCCAACGTCCTGACTTTC
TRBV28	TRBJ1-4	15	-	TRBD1	CASSQPRQGQGKLFF	TGTGCCAGCAGCCAACCACGACAGGGACAAGGCAAACTGTTTTTT
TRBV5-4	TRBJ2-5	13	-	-	CASSTRDTETQYF	TGTGCCAGCAGCACCCGGGATACAGAGACCCAGTACTTC
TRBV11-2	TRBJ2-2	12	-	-	CATGTFTGELFF	TGTGCCACCGGGACATTTACCGGGGAGCTGTTTTTT
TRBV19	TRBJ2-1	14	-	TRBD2	CASSRTSDLNEQFF	TGTGCCAGTAGCCGGACTAGCGATCTCAATGAGCAGTTCTTC
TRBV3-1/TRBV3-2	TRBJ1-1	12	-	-	CASSQDYSEAFF	TGTGCCAGCAGCCAAGATTACAGTGAAGCTTTCTTT
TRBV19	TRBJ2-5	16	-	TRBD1	CASSTRDRGLWETQYF	TGTGCCAGTAGTACCCGGGACAGGGGGCTCTGGGAGACCCAGTACTTC
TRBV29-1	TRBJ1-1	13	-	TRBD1	CSFPGGAGTEAFF	TGCAGCTTCCCAGGGGGCGCGGGAACTGAAGCTTTCTTT
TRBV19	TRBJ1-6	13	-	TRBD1	CASRADRDSPLHF	TGTGCCAGTAGAGCTGACAGGGATTCACCCCTCCACTTT
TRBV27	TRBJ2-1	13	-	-	CASSLSSMAEQFF	TGTGCCAGCAGTTTATCTAGCATGGCTGAGCAGTTCTTC
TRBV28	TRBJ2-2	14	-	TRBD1	CASSLGTATGELFF	TGTGCCAGCAGTTTAGGGACAGCTACCGGGGAGCTGTTTTTT
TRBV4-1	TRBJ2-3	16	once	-	CASSQEARGPTDTQYF	TGCGCCAGCAGCCAAGAGGCCAGGGGCCCCACAGATACGCAGTATTTT
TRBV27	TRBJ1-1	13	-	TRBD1	CASRDRVNTEAFF	TGTGCCAGCAGAGACAGGGTAAACACTGAAGCTTTCTTT
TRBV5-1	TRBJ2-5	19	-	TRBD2	CASSQDSSGSLRGQETQYF	TGCGCCAGCAGCCAAGATTCTAGCGGGAGTTTGAGGGGGCAAGAGACCCAGTACTTC
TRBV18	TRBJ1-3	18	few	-	CASSPFGTHLRSGNTIYF	TGTGCCAGCTCCCCCTTCGGTACTCACCTCCGCTCTGGAAACACCATATATTTT
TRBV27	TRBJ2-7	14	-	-	CASSFRGTTYEQYF	TGTGCCAGCAGTTTTCGAGGGACAACTTACGAGCAGTACTTC
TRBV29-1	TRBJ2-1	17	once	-	CSAVGVGGGYSYNEQFF	TGCAGCGCTGTCGGGGTGGGAGGAGGCTACTCCTACAATGAGCAGTTCTTC
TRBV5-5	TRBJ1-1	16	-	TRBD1	CASSYRGLSMNTEAFF	TGTGCCAGCAGCTACAGGGGCCTTTCCATGAACACTGAAGCTTTCTTT
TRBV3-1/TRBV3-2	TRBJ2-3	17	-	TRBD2	CASSQGPSGRFTDTQYF	TGTGCCAGCAGCCAAGGTCCTAGCGGGAGATTCACAGATACGCAGTATTTT
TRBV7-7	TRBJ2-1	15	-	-	CASSYGQGGDNEQFF	TGTGCTAGCAGTTACGGACAGGGAGGGGACAATGAGCAGTTCTTC
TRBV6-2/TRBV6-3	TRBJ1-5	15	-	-	CASSYVGTPYQPQHF	TGTGCCAGCAGTTACGTGGGGACACCCTATCAGCCCCAGCATTTT
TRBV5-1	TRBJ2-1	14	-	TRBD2	CASRGLASGNEQFF	TGCGCCAGCAGGGGACTAGCGAGCGGCAATGAGCAGTTCTTC
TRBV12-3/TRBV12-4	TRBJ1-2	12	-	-	CASRQGIDGYTF	TGTGCCAGCAGACAGGGAATCGATGGCTACACCTTC
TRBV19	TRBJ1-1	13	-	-	CASSIGADTEAFF	TGTGCCAGTAGTATAGGGGCAGACACTGAAGCTTTCTTT
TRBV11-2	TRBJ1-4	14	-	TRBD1	CASSHGQGGEKLFF	TGTGCCAGCAGCCATGGACAGGGAGGTGAAAAACTGTTTTTT
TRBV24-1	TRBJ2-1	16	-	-	CATSEEIGAGVDEQFF	TGTGCCACCAGTGAGGAGATCGGCGCCGGGGTCGATGAGCAGTTCTTC
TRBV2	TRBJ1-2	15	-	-	CASSDGGGPIYGYTF	TGTGCCAGCAGTGACGGTGGAGGTCCAATTTATGGCTACACCTTC
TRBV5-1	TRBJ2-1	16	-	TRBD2	CASSLGSGGNYNEQFF	TGCGCCAGCAGCTTGGGGAGCGGGGGAAACTACAATGAGCAGTTCTTC
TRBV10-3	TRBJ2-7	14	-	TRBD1	CAISGDRGTYEQYF	TGTGCCATCAGTGGGGACAGGGGAACCTACGAGCAGTACTTC
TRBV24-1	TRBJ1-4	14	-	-	CATSDSGSYEKLFF	TGTGCCACCAGTGATTCGGGATCGTATGAAAAACTGTTTTTT
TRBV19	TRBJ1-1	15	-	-	CASSIGSTGGTEAFF	TGTGCCAGTAGTATAGGCAGCACAGGCGGTACTGAAGCTTTCTTT
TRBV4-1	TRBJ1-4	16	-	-	CASSPTASGGREKLFF	TGCGCCAGCAGCCCCACCGCGAGTGGAGGGCGTGAAAAACTGTTTTTT
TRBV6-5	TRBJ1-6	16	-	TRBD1	CASSSSRDSVNSPLHF	TGTGCCAGCAGTTCCTCTAGGGACAGCGTAAATTCACCCCTCCACTTT
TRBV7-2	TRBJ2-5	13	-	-	CASSTGSRETQYF	TGTGCCAGCAGCACGGGGAGCCGGGAGACCCAGTACTTC
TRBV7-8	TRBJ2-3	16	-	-	CASSLDSVGGPDTQYF	TGTGCCAGCAGCTTAGATTCCGTGGGAGGCCCAGATACGCAGTATTTT
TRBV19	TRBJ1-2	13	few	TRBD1	CASTQDRVGGYTF	TGTGCCAGTACTCAGGACAGGGTCGGTGGCTACACCTTC
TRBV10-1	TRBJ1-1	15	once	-	CASSESRGLSTEAFF	TGCGCCAGCAGTGAAAGCCGGGGACTGAGCACTGAAGCTTTCTTT
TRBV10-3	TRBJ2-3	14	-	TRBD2	CAISLREGTDTQYF	TGTGCCATCAGCCTTCGGGAGGGAACAGATACGCAGTATTTT
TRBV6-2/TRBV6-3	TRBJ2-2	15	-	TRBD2	CASRPREDLTGELFF	TGTGCCAGCAGGCCTCGGGAGGACCTCACCGGGGAGCTGTTTTTT
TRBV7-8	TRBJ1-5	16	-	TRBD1	CASSSYRGRGNQPQHF	TGTGCCAGCAGCAGTTACAGGGGGCGCGGCAATCAGCCCCAGCATTTT
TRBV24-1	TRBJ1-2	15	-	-	CATQDSWASNYGYTF	TGTGCCACCCAGGACTCTTGGGCATCTAACTATGGCTACACCTTC
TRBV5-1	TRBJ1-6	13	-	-	CASSDSLNSPLHF	TGCGCCAGCAGCGACAGCCTTAATTCACCCCTCCACTTT
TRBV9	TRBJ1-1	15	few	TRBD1	CASSVEGTGLTEAFF	TGTGCCAGCAGCGTAGAAGGGACAGGGCTCACTGAAGCTTTCTTT
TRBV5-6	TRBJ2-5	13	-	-	CASSLDRAETQYF	TGTGCCAGCAGCTTGGACAGGGCGGAGACCCAGTACTTC